Shown below are 27 T cell receptor beta chains from a single sample sequenced in a study of metastatic and nonmetastatic thyroid tumors. TCRdb used MiXCR to call clones anew from the PCR reads. The sample holds fewer than 15,000 clones, approximately 32% seen once. Not a single patient had been given any form of treatment at any point before undergoing thyroid surgery. Sequenced input: tumor tissue. The receptors were sampled from a female donor with papillary thyroid cancer or a benign thyroid nodule (not recorded which). Some clones in this sample may be carry-over from other donors' samples.

By proportion, this clone is medium-sized. The rearrangement joins TRBV20-1 to TRBJ2-1; the D gene could be TRBD1 or TRBD2 (5 bases each). The length of the CDR3 is 14 residues. In germline, CDR1 is DFQATT, CDR2 SNEGSKA (reference sequence). V was clipped by 5 bases and J by 8 bases, with 19 bases between them. As DNA, the CDR3 is TGCAGTGCTTCCGGGACGCTACTCACCGATGAGCAGTTCTTC. Protein product: CSASGTLLTDEQFF.

This clone was found a few times. The genes are TRBV6-2 or TRBV6-3 and TRBJ2-2; D possibly corresponds to TRBD2 (5 bases). The CDR3 extends over 16 amino acids. V lost 0 bases and J 6 bases, leaving 14 bases between the germline ends. In germline, CDR1 is MNHEY, CDR2 SVGEGT. CDR3 amino acids: CASSYSSGVAPGELFF. The CDR3 bases are TGTGCCAGCAGTTACTCGTCAGGAGTAGCGCCCGGGGAGCTGTTTTTT.

This clone has just one count. The chain has TRBV20-1 and TRBJ2-1; D is possibly TRBD2 (7 bases). The CDR3 runs 16 residues. Per the germline V gene, CDR1 is DFQATT and CDR2 is SNEGSKA (reference sequence). V lost 0 bases and J lost 0, with 12 bases in between. The CDR3 reads CSARDRGGGSYNEQFF. The CDR3, as DNA: TGCAGTGCTAGAGATCGAGGGGGGGGCTCCTACAATGAGCAGTTCTTC.

This clone was observed at least ten times. This chain connects TRBV7-4 to TRBJ1-5, with D unclear. V lost 1 base and J 7 bases, leaving 5 bases between the germline ends. The CDR3 spans 12 residues. The germline CDR1 and CDR2 sequences are SGHVT and SQSDAQ. The CDR3 DNA reads as TGTGCCAGCAGCTTAGATTTCCAGCCCCAGCATTTT. It encodes CASSLDFQPQHF.

Many counts were recorded for this clone. This rearrangement joins TRBV7-6 to TRBJ1-6; no definite D call. The CDR3 runs 13 residues. The V and J ends lost 3 bases and 10 bases respectively, with 10 bases between them. Per germline, CDR1 SGHVS and CDR2 FNYEAQ. The CDR3 here is CASSFWENSPLHF. For the CDR3, the DNA is TGTGCCAGCAGCTTTTGGGAGAACTCACCCCTCCACTTT.

In regard to this clone: The germline gene is not matched at one end of the junction; a read error may be the cause. The J gene is TRBJ2-7, the V gene TRBV20-1, with 8 nucleotides matching TRBD2. Germline CDR1 is DFQATT and CDR2 is SNEGSKA (reference sequence). The CDR3 runs to 13 residues. This CDR3 reads CSAREIAGYEKYF. CDR3 nucleotide sequence: TGCAGTGCTAGAGAGATAGCGGGGTACGAGAAGTACTTC.

By proportion, this clone is medium-sized. The J gene is TRBJ2-2, the V gene TRBV12-3 or TRBV12-4; D uncertain. CDR3 size: 11 residues. The V end was cut by 4 bases, the J end by 7 bases, with 4 bases between. The CDR3 nucleotides read TGTGCCAGCAGTTACGACGGGGAGCTGTTTTTT. Translation: CASSYDGELFF.

This clone was counted at least ten times. The chain has TRBV7-9 and TRBJ2-4; no clear D. This CDR3 is built from 13 residues. The V gene's germline CDR1 is SEHNR and CDR2 FQNEAQ (reference sequence). Trimming shortened V by 4 bases and J by 5 bases, and 9 bases separated the two germline ends. The DNA for the CDR3 is TGTGCCAGCAGCTCCCCCGTCGAAAACATTCAGTACTTC. Translating it yields CASSSPVENIQYF. The whole variable domain, remainder taken from reference TRBV7-9 and TRBJ2-4, is DTGVSQNPRHKITKRGQNVTFRCDPISEHNRLYWYRQTLGQGPEFLTYFQNEAQLEKSRLLSDRFSAERPKGSFSTLEIQRTEQGDSAMYLCASSSPVENIQYFGAGTRLSVL.

The V gene is TRBV19, the J gene TRBJ2-7, with 9 bases that match TRBD1. Trimming removed 9 bases from V and 4 bases from J; junction bases left unmatched: 25. CDR3 length: 19 residues. The germline V gene has CDR1 LNHDA and CDR2 SQIVND (reference sequence). The CDR3 sequence is CARMSRTGVPNPPGYEQYF. The DNA of the CDR3 is TGTGCCAGGATGTCCCGGACAGGGGTCCCCAACCCCCCCGGGTACGAGCAGTACTTC.

This clone has a count of ten or more. V gene TRBV11-2 combines with J gene TRBJ1-2, with D tentatively TRBD1 (6 bases). CDR3 length: 16 residues. Germline values: CDR1 SGHAT, CDR2 FQNNGV. Trimming took off 1 base at V and 6 bases at J, with 18 bases between the two ends. CDR3 sequence: CASSLVGHGLSDGYTF. CDR3 DNA sequence: TGTGCCAGCAGCTTAGTGGGACACGGACTATCTGATGGCTACACCTTC.

The chain has TRBV6-5 and TRBJ1-4; no definite D call. Germline V lookup: CDR1 MNHEY, CDR2 SVGAGI. The CDR3 is 16 amino acids. Trimming pared 2 bases from V and 0 bases from J, leaving 10 bases between. The CDR3 nucleotides are TGTGCCAGCAGTTACACAGCCAGCACAACTAATGAAAAACTGTTTTTT. Translation gives CASSYTASTTNEKLFF.

About this clone itself: The junction differs from germline at one of its ends, possibly a read error. This chain joins TRBV6-1 and TRBJ2-2; D assignment may be TRBD1 or TRBD2 (6 bases each). The CDR3 runs 16 residues. CDR1 is MNHNS, CDR2 SASEGT, per germline. CDR3 coding DNA: TGTGCCAGCAGTTTCTACCGGTACTTCAGGGGCGGGGAGCTTTTTTTT. This encodes CASSFYRYFRGGELFF.

This clone was counted once. The gene calls are TRBV5-1 and TRBJ1-6; D is possibly TRBD1 (6 bases). V lost 0 bases to trimming and J lost 9 bases, with 13 bases between them. CDR1 and CDR2 (germline): SGHRS, YFSETQ. The CDR3 is made up of 15 amino acids. The CDR3 here is CASSLVSGGGSPLHF. The CDR3 DNA sequence: TGCGCCAGCAGCTTGGTATCCGGGGGCGGTTCACCCCTCCACTTT.

V usage is TRBV9 and J usage is TRBJ1-1, with D maybe TRBD1 (6 bases). This CDR3 is 15 amino acids long. Germline V CDR1 and CDR2: SGDLS, YYNGEE. Trimming removed 4 bases from V and 5 bases from J, with 18 bases in between. The DNA for the CDR3 is TGTGCCAGCAGCCCTAACACAGGGCTAAGGACTGAAGCTTTCTTT. Translating it yields CASSPNTGLRTEAFF.

The V call is TRBV20-1, the J call TRBJ1-6; D not certain. In germline, CDR1 is DFQATT, CDR2 SNEGSKA (reference sequence). There are 15 residues in the CDR3. The V end was cut by 3 bases, the J end by 10 bases, with 19 bases between. The CDR3 spells CSASRGTTVQSPLHF. The CDR3 nucleotides are TGCAGTGCTAGCCGTGGTACCACGGTTCAATCACCCCTCCACTTT.

This chain links TRBV11-2 with TRBJ2-3; 12 bases are a match to TRBD2. The CDR3 loop spans 15 amino acids. With 1 base clipped from V and 7 bases from J, the junction kept 3 bases outside the gene matches. CDR1 is SGHAT, CDR2 FQNNGV, per germline. The CDR3 DNA sequence: TGTGCCAGCAGCTTAGGACTAGCGGGAGAAAATACGCAGTATTTT. Translating it yields CASSLGLAGENTQYF.

This chain links TRBV6-1 with TRBJ2-7; TRBD1 or TRBD2 may be the D gene (6 bases each). The length of the CDR3 is 13 residues. The germline V gene encodes CDR1 MNHNS and CDR2 SASEGT. V lost 7 bases to trimming and J lost 0 bases, with 10 bases between them. CDR3 region: CASTGGGSYEQYF. As DNA, the CDR3 is TGTGCCAGCACCGGAGGGGGCTCCTACGAGCAGTACTTC.

This clone was observed at least ten times. The J gene is TRBJ2-2, the V gene TRBV7-9, with 14 bases that match TRBD2. V shed 6 bases, J shed 8 bases, and the junction held 5 bases outside the gene matches. Germline V CDR1 and CDR2: SEHNR, FQNEAQ (reference sequence). The CDR3 has 15 residues. The CDR3 sequence: CASRPGLAGVGELFF. In DNA form, the CDR3 reads TGTGCCAGCAGACCGGGACTAGCGGGAGTTGGGGAGCTGTTTTTT.

The V call is TRBV4-1, the J call TRBJ2-5; D possibly corresponds to TRBD1 (5 bases). CDR1 and CDR2 (germline): MGHRA, YSYEKL. Trimming stripped 1 base from V and 1 base from J, with 13 bases between. The CDR3 is made up of 16 amino acids. The CDR3 DNA sequence: TGCGCCAGCAGCCAAGGGTCGACAGCTTTCCAAGAGACCCAGTACTTC. Protein sequence: CASSQGSTAFQETQYF.

V and J are TRBV4-2 and TRBJ2-2; TRBD1 aligns across 9 bases. Germline lookup yields CDR1 LGHNA and CDR2 YNFKEQ. Trimming took 4 bases from V and 4 from J; bases not matched to a gene: 19. CDR3 length: 20 residues. The CDR3 protein is CASSPSPGQGLAGGTGELFF. As DNA, the CDR3 is TGTGCCAGCAGCCCGTCCCCGGGACAGGGTCTAGCAGGTGGCACCGGGGAGCTGTTTTTT.

Within the sample, this clone is medium-sized (0.01 to 0.1%). V is TRBV6-5 and J is TRBJ1-2, with TRBD1 as a possible D gene (5 bases). Germline CDR1 reads MNHEY; CDR2 reads SVGAGI. The CDR3 loop spans 13 amino acids. Trimming cost V 0 bases and J 8 bases, with 10 bases left between them. This chain's CDR3 is CASSYSGGRGYTF. As DNA, the CDR3 is TGTGCCAGCAGTTACTCCGGGGGAAGGGGCTACACCTTC.

By sample share, this clone is medium-sized. The chain links TRBV12-3 or TRBV12-4 to TRBJ2-3; 10 bases match TRBD2. The CDR3 runs 16 residues. The V gene end was trimmed by 6 bases and the J gene end by 6 bases; junction bases not matched to a gene: 12. The DNA of the CDR3 is TGTGCCAGCAGCCCCGGGACTAGCGTTGTTTGGGATACGCAGTATTTT. It translates to CASSPGTSVVWDTQYF.

Here the CDR3 reads CASSPTGDRNEQYF. The DNA of the CDR3 is TGTGCCAGCAGCCCTACAGGGGACAGGAACGAGCAGTACTTC. The chain carries TRBV5-5 and TRBJ2-7, with 8 bases aligning to TRBD1. The trim removed 4 bases at V and 5 bases at J, leaving 8 bases unmatched. CDR1 is SGHKS and CDR2 is YYEKEE in the germline V gene (reference sequence). CDR3 length: 14 residues.

This clone was seen only once. The chain is built from TRBV5-1 and TRBJ2-1, with 7 bases fitting TRBD2. Trimming at V came to 5 bases and at J to 7 bases, leaving 3 bases not matched to a gene. CDR1 is SGHRS and CDR2 is YFSETQ in the germline V gene. The CDR3 has 12 residues. The CDR3 bases are TGCGCCAGCAGACTACTAGCGAATGAGCAGTTCTTC. It specifies CASRLLANEQFF.

The V call is TRBV20-1, the J call TRBJ1-1, with D tentatively TRBD1 (5 bases). CDR1 and CDR2 from the germline V gene are DFQATT and SNEGSKA (reference sequence). Trimming stripped 3 bases from V and 1 base from J, with 9 bases between. This CDR3 region has 13 residues. The CDR3 reads CSARRQPNTEAFF. In DNA, the CDR3 is TGCAGTGCTAGGCGACAGCCGAACACTGAAGCTTTCTTT.

This rearrangement joins TRBV18 to TRBJ1-6, with 7 nucleotides matching TRBD1. Per the germline V gene, CDR1 is KGHSH and CDR2 is LQKENI. CDR3 length: 13 residues. The V gene end was trimmed by 3 bases and the J gene end by 14 bases; junction bases not matched to a gene: 7. In nucleotides, the CDR3 is TGTGCCAGCTCACCGCGACAGGGCGGATCCCTCCACTTT. Protein product: CASSPRQGGSLHF. Using reference TRBV18 and TRBJ1-6 for the parts outside the CDR3, the full variable domain is NAGVMQNPRHLVRRRGQEARLRCSPMKGHSHVYWYRQLPEEGLKFMVYLQKENIIDESGMPKERFSAEFPKEGPSILRIQQVVRGDSAAYFCASSPRQGGSLHFGNGTRLTVT.

This clone has a handful of counts. The genes are TRBV6-1 and TRBJ2-7, with 11 bases matching TRBD1. V shed 10 bases, J shed 4 bases, and the junction held 9 bases outside the gene matches. The length of the CDR3 is 14 residues. The germline V gene has CDR1 MNHNS and CDR2 SASEGT. CDR3 amino acids: CATLPGTGGYEQYF. As DNA, the CDR3 is TGTGCCACCTTACCCGGGACAGGGGGTTACGAGCAGTACTTC.